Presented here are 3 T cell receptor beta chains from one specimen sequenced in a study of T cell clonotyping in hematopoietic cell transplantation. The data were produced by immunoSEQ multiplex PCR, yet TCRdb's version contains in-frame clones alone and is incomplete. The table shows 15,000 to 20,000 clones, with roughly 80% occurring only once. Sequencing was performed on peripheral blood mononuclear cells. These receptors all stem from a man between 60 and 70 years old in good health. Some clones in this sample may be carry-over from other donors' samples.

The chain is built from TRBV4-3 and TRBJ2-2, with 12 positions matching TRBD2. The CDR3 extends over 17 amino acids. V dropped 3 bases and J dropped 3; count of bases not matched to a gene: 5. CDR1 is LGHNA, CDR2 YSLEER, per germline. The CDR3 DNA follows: TGCGCCAGCAGCCACTCTCTAGCGGGAGGGGACACCGGGGAGCTGTTTTTT. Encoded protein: CASSHSLAGGDTGELFF.

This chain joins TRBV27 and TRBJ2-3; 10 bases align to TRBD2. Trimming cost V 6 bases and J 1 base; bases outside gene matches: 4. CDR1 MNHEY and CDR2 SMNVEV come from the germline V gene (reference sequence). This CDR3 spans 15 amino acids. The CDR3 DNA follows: TGTGCCAGCAGCGGACTAGCGGAACGCACAGATACGCAGTATTTT. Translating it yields CASSGLAERTDTQYF.

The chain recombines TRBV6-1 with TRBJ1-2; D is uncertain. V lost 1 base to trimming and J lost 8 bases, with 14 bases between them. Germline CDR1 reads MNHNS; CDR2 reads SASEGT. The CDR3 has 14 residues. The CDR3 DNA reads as TGTGCCAGCAGTGAAGTTTCGGGGAATGACGGCTACACCTTC. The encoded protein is CASSEVSGNDGYTF.